This TCR beta chain derives from a study of CD8 T cells in Susac syndrome. Study information: When blood was drawn, the patients with Susac syndrome were therapy-naive, on corticosteroids, or on intravenous immunoglobulin alone.

A quantity of roughly 0.5 to 1 ug RNA underwent reverse transcription using random hexamers. Multiplex PCR with immunoSEQ amplified the TCR beta CDR3 across 54 Vbeta and 13 Jbeta. TCRdb passed the immunoSEQ multiplex PCR reads through MiXCR, listing each CDR3 protein once. In the table there are about 120,000 distinct CDR3 sequences, 90% to 95% of which are singletons. With 6 bases clipped from V and 2 bases from J, the junction kept 10 bases outside the gene matches. This CDR3 contains 16 residues. The germline gives CDR1 MNHEY, CDR2 SMNVEV (reference sequence). The sequence derives from a human donor with Susac syndrome. This chain uses TRBV27 with TRBJ2-3; TRBD2 matches 8 bases. Specimen: CD8+ T cells from PBMCs. The CDR3 here is CASSPYAGGITDTQYF. For the CDR3, the DNA is TGTGCCAGCAGCCCATACGCGGGGGGCATCACAGATACGCAGTATTTT.